Sequencing of this T cell receptor beta chain was carried out in a study of CD8 T cells in Susac syndrome. Overall study findings and caveats: As the study acknowledged, the number of individuals who were part of its TCR sequencing and HLA analysis was relatively small.

Random hexamers were used to reverse transcribe 0.5 to 1 ug of RNA. The method of amplification for TCR beta CDR3 was immunoSEQ multiplex PCR, covering 54 Vbeta and 13 Jbeta. TCRdb redid the calling of the immunoSEQ multiplex PCR reads with MiXCR, one entry per CDR3 protein. The sample has over 130,000 distinct CDR3 sequences; 90% to 95% are singletons. TCR beta sequencing was performed on blood CD8+ and CD4+ T cells. The CDR3 extends over 15 amino acids. The germline V gene encodes CDR1 MNHEY and CDR2 SVGEGT. J gave up 6 bases and V 7 bases, and 9 bases lay outside the gene matches. As regards this clonotype: Its matching antigen is unknown.

Sequences were obtained from CD4+ T cells from PBMCs. J is TRBJ1-5 and V is TRBV6-2 or TRBV6-3; 10 nucleotides line up with TRBD1. This TCR derives from a human donor with multiple sclerosis. The CDR3 coding sequence is TGTGCCAGCAATAAAGACAGGGGGCACGGTCAGCCCCAGCATTTT. It codes for CASNKDRGHGQPQHF.